The 27 T cell receptor beta chains below were found in one sample sequenced in a study of blood T cell repertoires in COVID-19. Generated by immunoSEQ multiplex PCR, the TCRdb table keeps only in-frame clones and is missing some. The sample has some 120,000 clones; around 80% are singletons. Sequenced: peripheral blood. The receptors come from a man older than 75 with active or convalescent COVID-19.

The chain uses TRBV6-5 and TRBJ2-7; a possible D gene is TRBD2 (6 bases). In germline, CDR1 is MNHEY, CDR2 SVGAGI. Trimming took off 9 bases at V and 2 bases at J, with 17 bases between the two ends. The CDR3 is made up of 14 amino acids. CDR3 protein: CASCAGRPPYEQYF. In DNA form, the CDR3 reads TGTGCCAGTTGTGCGGGGCGCCCTCCCTACGAGCAGTACTTC.

The genes are TRBV12-3 or TRBV12-4 and TRBJ1-5, with no clear D. The CDR3 extends over 13 amino acids. Trimming removed 4 bases from V and 7 bases from J, with 11 bases in between. The CDR3 DNA is TGTGCCAGCAGTTCGGAGAGTAGGCAGCCCCAGCATTTT. It is translated as CASSSESRQPQHF.

The V and J genes are TRBV7-2 and TRBJ2-7; 10 nucleotides match TRBD2. The CDR3 is made up of 15 amino acids. J was trimmed by 2 bases and V by 5 bases; bases with no gene match: 6. Germline V CDR1 and CDR2: SGHTA, FQGNSA. Here the CDR3 reads CASSPHSGGAYEQYF. CDR3 coding DNA: TGTGCCAGCAGCCCCCACAGCGGGGGGGCCTACGAGCAGTACTTC.

This rearrangement joins TRBV6-2 or TRBV6-3 to TRBJ2-7; 8 bases are shared with TRBD1. Trimming removed 5 bases from V and 5 bases from J; junction bases left unmatched: 8. CDR1 MNHEY and CDR2 SVGEGT come from the germline V gene. The CDR3 loop spans 14 amino acids. The CDR3 loop is CASSRQGAPHEQYF. The CDR3 region has the DNA TGTGCCAGCAGTCGGCAGGGGGCGCCCCACGAGCAGTACTTC.

The chain couples TRBV10-3 to TRBJ1-2; D is perhaps TRBD1 (5 bases). The CDR3 has 10 residues. Germline assignment: CDR1 ENHRY and CDR2 SYGVKD. Trimming left V 10 bases short and J 6 bases short, with 9 bases between. The CDR3 coding sequence is TGTGCCACGGGGGGTGATGGCTACACCTTC. Protein: CATGGDGYTF.

A few counts support this clone. This sequence joins TRBV27 and TRBJ1-1, with TRBD1 matching 9 bases. Losses at the gene ends were 5 bases for V and 1 base for J; bases not matched to a gene: 14. The CDR3 runs to 18 residues. Germline-derived CDR1 and CDR2 are MNHEY and SMNVEV (reference sequence). CDR3 residues: CASSQRTGEVGRNTEAFF. For the CDR3, the DNA is TGTGCCAGCAGTCAACGGACAGGGGAAGTAGGTAGGAACACTGAAGCTTTCTTT.

The chain is built from TRBV28 and TRBJ2-7, with 10 nucleotides matching TRBD2. Germline V CDR1 and CDR2: MDHEN, SYDVKM. Trimming removed 5 bases from V and 6 bases from J; junction bases left unmatched: 7. This CDR3 has 14 amino acids. CDR3 coding DNA: TGTGCCAGCAGTATCCTAGCGGGGGACGTCGAGCAGTACTTC. Translating it yields CASSILAGDVEQYF.

The V gene is TRBV29-1, the J gene TRBJ1-2; tentatively, D is TRBD1 (5 bases). CDR1 is SQVTM, CDR2 ANQGSEA, per germline. Trimming cost V 2 bases and J 2 bases, with 12 bases left between them. The CDR3 length is 14 residues. This CDR3 is CSVERGSLNYGYTF. For the CDR3, the DNA is TGCAGCGTTGAACGGGGGTCGCTAAACTATGGCTACACCTTC.

The V call is TRBV7-6, the J call TRBJ1-3; no clear D. Trimming removed 6 bases from V and 0 bases from J, with 9 bases in between. CDR1 is SGHVS, CDR2 FNYEAQ, per germline. This CDR3 has 14 amino acids. The DNA of the CDR3 is TGTGCCAGCAGACCGGCGGGCTCTGGAAACACCATATATTTT. Amino acid sequence: CASRPAGSGNTIYF.

This clone was detected only once. This sequence joins TRBV19 and TRBJ1-4; D is unresolved. V shed 5 bases and J shed 8 bases, with 15 bases lying between them. CDR1 LNHDA and CDR2 SQIVND come from the germline V gene (reference sequence). This CDR3 spans 14 amino acids. Here the CDR3 reads CASSALAGGEKLFF. The CDR3, as DNA: TGTGCCAGTAGTGCCCTAGCCGGAGGAGAAAAACTGTTTTTT.

The V gene is TRBV2, the J gene TRBJ1-1; 7 bases fit TRBD1. There are 12 residues in the CDR3. The V and J ends lost 7 bases and 4 bases, in that order; junction bases with no gene match: 3. Germline-derived CDR1 and CDR2 are SNHLY and FYNNEI. The CDR3 sequence: CASTRDSTEAFF. DNA of the CDR3: TGTGCCAGCACCCGGGACAGCACTGAAGCTTTCTTT. Variable domain in full (rest from reference TRBV2 and TRBJ1-1): EPEVTQTPSHQVTQMGQEVILRCVPISNHLYFYWYRQILGQKVEFLVSFYNNEISEKSEIFDDQFSVERPDGSNFTLKIRSTKLEDSAMYFCASTRDSTEAFFGQGTRLTVV.

V gene TRBV28 combines with J gene TRBJ1-1; D unclear. The germline V and J ends were trimmed by 5 bases and 1 base, with 11 bases remaining between them. Germline V gene sequence: CDR1 MDHEN, CDR2 SYDVKM. The CDR3 is 14 residues long. This CDR3 is CASSPVSGNTEAFF. As DNA, the CDR3 is TGTGCCAGCAGTCCCGTTTCGGGGAACACTGAAGCTTTCTTT.

V usage is TRBV25-1 and J usage is TRBJ1-3; D unclear. The germline V gene has CDR1 MGHDK and CDR2 SYGVNS. This CDR3 spans 16 amino acids. V dropped 1 base and J dropped 4 bases, with 14 bases sitting between them. In DNA, the CDR3 is TGTGCCAGCAGTGAATCCTTGGGGAGGTTAGGAAACACCATATATTTT. Translation: CASSESLGRLGNTIYF. The variable domain in full, with the rest retrieved from reference TRBV25-1 and TRBJ1-3, is EADIYQTPRYLVIGTGKKITLECSQTMGHDKMYWYQQDPGMELHLIHYSYGVNSTEKGDLSSESTVSRIRTEHFPLTLESARPSHTSQYLCASSESLGRLGNTIYFGEGSWLTVV.

The rearrangement joins TRBV6-2 or TRBV6-3 to TRBJ2-7; 12 nucleotides align to TRBD2. From germline, CDR1 is MNHEY and CDR2 SVGEGT. Germline trimming cut 5 bases from V and 1 base from J; bases unmatched to any gene: 3. This CDR3 is 15 amino acids long. The CDR3 reads CASSAGLAGSYEQYF. In nucleotides, the CDR3 is TGTGCCAGCAGTGCCGGACTAGCGGGGTCCTACGAGCAGTACTTC.

The DNA for the CDR3 is TGTGCCAGCAGCGGATCCGGGACAGGGAACCCGCGGACGATGGATACGCAGTATTTT. As protein: CASSGSGTGNPRTMDTQYF. The rearrangement joins TRBV9 to TRBJ2-3, with TRBD1 matching over 9 bases. CDR1 and CDR2 (germline): SGDLS, YYNGEE. This CDR3 has 19 amino acids. The V gene end was trimmed by 3 bases and the J gene end by 6 bases; junction bases not matched to a gene: 20. The whole variable domain, filled in from reference TRBV9 and TRBJ2-3, reads DSGVTQTPKHLITATGQRVTLRCSPRSGDLSVYWYQQSLDQGLQFLIQYYNGEERAKGNILERFSAQQFPDLHSELNLSSLELGDSALYFCASSGSGTGNPRTMDTQYFGPGTRLTVL.

The chain has TRBV4-1 and TRBJ2-7, with 8 positions matching TRBD1. The length of the CDR3 is 15 residues. Trimming cost V 5 bases and J 4 bases; bases outside gene matches: 10. CDR1 and CDR2 from the germline V gene are MGHRA and YSYEKL. CDR3 amino acids: CASSFRPTGEYEQYF. The CDR3 region has the DNA TGCGCCAGCAGCTTCCGCCCGACAGGGGAATACGAGCAGTACTTC.

The rearrangement links TRBV3-1 (or the pseudogene TRBV3-2) to TRBJ2-5; 8 nucleotides match TRBD2. The V segment lost 0 bases and the J segment 2 bases; nucleotides outside the gene matches: 2. From germline, CDR1 is LGHDT and CDR2 YNNKEL (reference sequence). CDR3 size: 15 residues. The CDR3 region has the DNA TGTGCCAGCAGCCAAGATGGGACTAGACAAGAGACCCAGTACTTC. Translated: CASSQDGTRQETQYF.

The genes are TRBV1 and TRBJ2-5; the table's TRBD2 call for D was not verified on the DNA. TRBV1 is a pseudogene segment. The CDR3 has 18 amino acids. This CDR3 reads CTSSLTIPGLAGPETQYF. The CDR3 nucleotides read TGCACCAGCAGCCTCACTATCCCCGGACTAGCGGGGCCGGAGACCCAGTACTTC.

V gene TRBV15 combines with J gene TRBJ2-1; the match to TRBD2 covers 8 bases. Germline-derived CDR1 and CDR2 are LNHNV and YYDKDF (reference sequence). The junction had 5 bases not matched to a gene; V was cut back by 1 base and J by 0 bases. This CDR3 has 17 amino acids. The CDR3 nucleotides are TGTGCCACCAGCAGAGGGAGCGGGGGTAGCTCCTACAATGAGCAGTTCTTC. Residues: CATSRGSGGSSYNEQFF.

This CDR3 is CATSNGGPTDTQYF. The DNA for the CDR3 is TGTGCCACCAGCAACGGGGGGCCCACAGATACGCAGTATTTT. The rearrangement links TRBV15 to TRBJ2-3, with a weak D call TRBD2 (7 bases). Germline CDR1 and CDR2: LNHNV and YYDKDF (reference sequence). This CDR3 has 14 residues. Trimming removed 4 bases from V and 2 bases from J, with 10 bases in between.

The J gene is TRBJ2-3, the V gene TRBV6-2 or TRBV6-3, with D possibly TRBD1 on 6 matching bases. Trimming cost V 0 bases and J 2 bases, with 18 bases left between them. The CDR3 consists of 18 residues. The V gene's germline CDR1 is MNHEY and CDR2 SVGEGT. CDR3 region: CASSYSRGTLRPTDTQYF. CDR3 DNA: TGTGCCAGCAGTTACTCGAGGGGGACGCTTAGGCCCACAGATACGCAGTATTTT.

The chain is built from TRBV5-1 and TRBJ2-1; 7 bases fit TRBD2. Germline CDR1 SGHRS, CDR2 YFSETQ. After removal of 4 bases from V and 4 bases from J, the junction contained 8 bases not matched to a gene. This CDR3 comprises 15 residues. Written as DNA, the CDR3 is TGCGCCAGCAGCCCGCTGGCGGGGGATTACAATGAGCAGTTCTTC. Protein sequence: CASSPLAGDYNEQFF. Looking up the rest from reference TRBV5-1 and TRBJ2-1 gives the full variable domain: KAGVTQTPRYLIKTRGQQVTLSCSPISGHRSVSWYQQTPGQGLQFLFEYFSETQRNKGNFPGRFSGRQFSNSRSEMNVSTLELGDSALYLCASSPLAGDYNEQFFGPGTRLTVL.

The V and J genes are TRBV5-6 and TRBJ1-1, with TRBD1 as a possible D gene (5 bases). Germline lookup yields CDR1 SGHDT and CDR2 YYEEEE. This CDR3 has 13 residues. V was pared by 4 bases and J by 4 bases, with 11 bases between. The CDR3: CASSIAGGTEAFF. DNA of the CDR3: TGTGCCAGCAGCATAGCCGGGGGCACTGAAGCTTTCTTT. The complete variable domain, with remaining parts taken from reference TRBV5-6 and TRBJ1-1, reads DAGVTQSPTHLIKTRGQQVTLRCSPKSGHDTVSWYQQALGQGPQFIFQYYEEEERQRGNFPDRFSGHQFPNYSSELNVNALLLGDSALYLCASSIAGGTEAFFGQGTRLTVV.

The chain has TRBV9 and TRBJ2-2; 10 bases fit TRBD2. The length of the CDR3 is 16 residues. Losses at the gene ends were 1 base for V and 5 bases for J; bases not matched to a gene: 5. Germline CDR1 and CDR2: SGDLS and YYNGEE. The CDR3 region has the DNA TGTGCCAGCAGCGTATCGGGACTAGCGATAACCGGGGAGCTGTTTTTT. Encoded protein: CASSVSGLAITGELFF.

V gene TRBV5-1 combines with J gene TRBJ1-2, with 10 bases fitting TRBD1. This CDR3 is built from 14 residues. Germline CDR1 and CDR2: SGHRS and YFSETQ. Trimming took 4 bases from V and 6 from J; bases not matched to a gene: 6. The DNA for the CDR3 is TGCGCCAGCAGCCGGGACAGGGGATGGGATGGCTACACCTTC. This sequence encodes CASSRDRGWDGYTF.

This clone was seen a few times. V is TRBV23-1 and J is TRBJ1-6; D call uncertain. TRBV23-1 is classed as an ORF, of uncertain function. The CDR3 sequence is 14 residues long. Trimming shortened V by 3 bases and J by 7 bases, and 10 bases separated the two germline ends. The CDR3 is CASSHWLRNSPLHF. CDR3 sequence (DNA): TGCGCCAGCAGTCACTGGTTGAGGAATTCACCCCTCCACTTT.

The V and J genes are TRBV7-9 and TRBJ2-3; 9 nucleotides align to TRBD2. The CDR3 extends over 16 amino acids. The trim removed 1 base at V and 2 bases at J, leaving 4 bases unmatched. The germline V gene has CDR1 SEHNR and CDR2 FQNEAQ (reference sequence). The CDR3 nucleotides are TGTGCCAGCAGCTTAGAAGCGGGGGGAATCACAGATACGCAGTATTTT. This codes for CASSLEAGGITDTQYF. The complete variable domain, with remaining parts taken from reference TRBV7-9 and TRBJ2-3, reads DTGVSQNPRHKITKRGQNVTFRCDPISEHNRLYWYRQTLGQGPEFLTYFQNEAQLEKSRLLSDRFSAERPKGSFSTLEIQRTEQGDSAMYLCASSLEAGGITDTQYFGPGTRLTVL.